In this sample, the clone carrying this T cell receptor (beta chain) turned up many times. The data originate from a study of blood T cells in healthy people across ages. The CDR3 is 14 residues long. The germline gives CDR1 SGHTA, CDR2 FQGNSA. V lost 5 bases and J 1 base, leaving 10 bases between the germline ends. The use of a sample-barcoded 5' primer and a J-beta primer mix characterized a second PCR of about 6 to 12 cycles. At least 3 million CDR3-containing paired-end reads were obtained per sample. TCRdb reanalysed the 5' RACE reads using MiXCR and keeps one entry per CDR3 protein. The sample contains 650,000 to 1,000,000 distinct CDR3 sequences, roughly 40% of which appear only once.

The chain joins TRBV7-2 to TRBJ2-3; D uncertain. The clonotype comes from a young man in good health. Sequencing was done on a sample of blood. In DNA, the CDR3 is TGTGCCAGCAGCCCGTCCTGGGGCACAGATACGCAGTATTTT. Its translation: CASSPSWGTDTQYF.